This T cell receptor (beta chain) came from a study of OX40 agonist ivuxolimab in advanced cancers. On the study more broadly: Partial responses were achieved by three patients, of whom one had hepatocellular carcinoma and two had cutaneous melanoma.

The method was immunoSEQ multiplex PCR; TCRdb's version includes in-frame clones alone and lacks a portion of them. The sample holds some 76,000 clones, over 75% seen once. About this clone: Distinct nucleotide sequences in the sample also encode this CDR3.

This sequence was found in an adult with an advanced solid tumor such as melanoma, head and neck, liver or kidney cancer. The specimen comprised CD4+ or CD8+ T cells sorted from blood, sampled in a trial of the OX40 agonist ivuxolimab.

The CDR3 reads CASSLSWGSYEQYF. The CDR3 region has the DNA TGTGCCAGCAGTTTATCGTGGGGTTCCTACGAGCAGTACTTC. The rearrangement uses TRBV27 and TRBJ2-7; D is uncertain. The V end lost 0 bases, the J end lost 1 base, and 7 bases lay between the germline ends. This CDR3 spans 14 amino acids. Germline lookup yields CDR1 MNHEY and CDR2 SMNVEV (reference sequence).